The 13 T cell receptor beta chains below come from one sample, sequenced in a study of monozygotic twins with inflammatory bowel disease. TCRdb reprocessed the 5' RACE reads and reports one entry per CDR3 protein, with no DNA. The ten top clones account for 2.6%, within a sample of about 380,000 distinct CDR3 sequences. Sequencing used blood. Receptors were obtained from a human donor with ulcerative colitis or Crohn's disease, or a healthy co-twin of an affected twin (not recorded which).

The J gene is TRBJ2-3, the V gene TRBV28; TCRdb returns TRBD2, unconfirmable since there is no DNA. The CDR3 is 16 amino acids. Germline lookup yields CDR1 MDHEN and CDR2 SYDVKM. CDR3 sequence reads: CASSSGLAATTDTQYF.

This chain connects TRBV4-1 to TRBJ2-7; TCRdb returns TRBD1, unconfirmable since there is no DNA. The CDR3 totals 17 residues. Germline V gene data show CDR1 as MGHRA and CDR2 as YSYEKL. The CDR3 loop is CASSQDYRGVLGYEQYF.

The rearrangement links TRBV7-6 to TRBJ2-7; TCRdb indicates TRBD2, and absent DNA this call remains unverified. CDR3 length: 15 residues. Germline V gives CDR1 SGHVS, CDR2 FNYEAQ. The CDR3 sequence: CASSLGSPGTYEQYF.

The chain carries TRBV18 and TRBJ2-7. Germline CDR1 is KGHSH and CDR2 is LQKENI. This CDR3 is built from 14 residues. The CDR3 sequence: CASCLRGYSYEQYF. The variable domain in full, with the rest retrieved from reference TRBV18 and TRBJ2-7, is NAGVMQNPRHLVRRRGQEARLRCSPMKGHSHVYWYRQLPEEGLKFMVYLQKENIIDESGMPKERFSAEFPKEGPSILRIQQVVRGDSAAYFCASCLRGYSYEQYFGPGTRLTVT.

The CDR3 spells CASSLQGSLDQSQHF. The rearrangement links TRBV7-2 to TRBJ1-5; TCRdb proposes TRBD1, but this gene call is untestable without DNA. Germline CDR1 and CDR2: SGHTA and FQGNSA. This CDR3 has 15 amino acids.

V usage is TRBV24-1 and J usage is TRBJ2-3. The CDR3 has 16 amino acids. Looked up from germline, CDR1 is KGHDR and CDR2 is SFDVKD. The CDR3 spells CATSDLAGLSTDTQYF.

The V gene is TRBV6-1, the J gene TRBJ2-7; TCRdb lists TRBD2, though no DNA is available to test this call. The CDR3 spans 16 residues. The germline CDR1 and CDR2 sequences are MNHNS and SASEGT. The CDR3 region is CASTLGGAGGNYEQYF.

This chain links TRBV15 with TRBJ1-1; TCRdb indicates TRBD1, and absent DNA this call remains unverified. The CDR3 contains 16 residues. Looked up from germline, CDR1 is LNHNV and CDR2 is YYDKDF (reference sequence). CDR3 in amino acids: CATSRDAGTGNTEAFF.

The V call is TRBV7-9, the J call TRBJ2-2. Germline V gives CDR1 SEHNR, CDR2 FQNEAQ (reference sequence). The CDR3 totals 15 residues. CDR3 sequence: CASSFVQTNTGELFF.

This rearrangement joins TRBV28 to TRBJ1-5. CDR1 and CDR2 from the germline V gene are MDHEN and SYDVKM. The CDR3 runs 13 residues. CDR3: CASSRTANQPQHF.

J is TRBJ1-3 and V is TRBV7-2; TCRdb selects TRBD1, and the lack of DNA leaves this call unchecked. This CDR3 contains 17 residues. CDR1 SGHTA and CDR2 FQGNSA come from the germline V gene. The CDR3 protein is CASSLESPAFSGNTIYF.

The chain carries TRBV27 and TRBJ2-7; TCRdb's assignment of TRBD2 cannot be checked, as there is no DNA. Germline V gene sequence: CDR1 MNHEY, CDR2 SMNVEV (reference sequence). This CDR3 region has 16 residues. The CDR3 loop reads CASSPSTGTMTYEQYF.

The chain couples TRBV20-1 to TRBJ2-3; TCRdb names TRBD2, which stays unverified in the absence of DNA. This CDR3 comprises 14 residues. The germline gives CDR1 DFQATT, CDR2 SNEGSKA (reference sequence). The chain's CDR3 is CSARTSRGTDTQYF.